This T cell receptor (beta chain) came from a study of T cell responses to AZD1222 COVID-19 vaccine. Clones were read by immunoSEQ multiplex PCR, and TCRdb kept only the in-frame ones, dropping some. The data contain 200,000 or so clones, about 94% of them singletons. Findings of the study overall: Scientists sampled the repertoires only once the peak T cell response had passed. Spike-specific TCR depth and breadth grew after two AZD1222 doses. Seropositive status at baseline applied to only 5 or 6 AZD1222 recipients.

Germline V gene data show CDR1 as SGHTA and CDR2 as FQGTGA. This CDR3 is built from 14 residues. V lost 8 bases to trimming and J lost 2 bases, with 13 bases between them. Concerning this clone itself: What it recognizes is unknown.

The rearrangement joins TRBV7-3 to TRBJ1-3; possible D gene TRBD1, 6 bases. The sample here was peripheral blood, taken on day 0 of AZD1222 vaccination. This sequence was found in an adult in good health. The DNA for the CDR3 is TGTGCCAGCGGACATGGGGGCACTGGAAACACCATATATTTT. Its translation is CASGHGGTGNTIYF.